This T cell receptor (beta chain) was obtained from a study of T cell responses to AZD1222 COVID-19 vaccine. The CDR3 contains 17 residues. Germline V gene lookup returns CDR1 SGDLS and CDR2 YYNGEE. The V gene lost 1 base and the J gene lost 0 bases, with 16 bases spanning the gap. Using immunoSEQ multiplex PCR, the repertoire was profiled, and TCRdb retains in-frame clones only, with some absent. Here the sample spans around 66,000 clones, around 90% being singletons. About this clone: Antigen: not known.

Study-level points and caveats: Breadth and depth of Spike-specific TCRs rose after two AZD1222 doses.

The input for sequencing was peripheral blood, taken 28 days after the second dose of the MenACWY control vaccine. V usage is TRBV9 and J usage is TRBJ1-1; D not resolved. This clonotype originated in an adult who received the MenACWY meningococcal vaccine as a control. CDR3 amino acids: CASSVTVDFELNTEAFF. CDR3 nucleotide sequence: TGTGCCAGCAGCGTAACGGTTGACTTCGAGTTGAACACTGAAGCTTTCTTT.